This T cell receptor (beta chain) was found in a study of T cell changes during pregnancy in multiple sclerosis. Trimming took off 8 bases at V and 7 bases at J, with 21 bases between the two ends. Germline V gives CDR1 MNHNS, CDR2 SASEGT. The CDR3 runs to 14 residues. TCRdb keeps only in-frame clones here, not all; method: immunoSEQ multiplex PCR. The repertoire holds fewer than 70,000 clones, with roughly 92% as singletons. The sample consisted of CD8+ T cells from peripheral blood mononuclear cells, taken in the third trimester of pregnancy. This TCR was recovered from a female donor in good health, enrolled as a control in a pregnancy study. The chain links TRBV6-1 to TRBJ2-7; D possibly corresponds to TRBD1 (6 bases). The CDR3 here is CASDGQIRSGEQYF. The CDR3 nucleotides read TGTGCCAGCGATGGACAGATCCGATCAGGGGAGCAGTACTTC.